This T cell receptor (beta chain) is from a study of Graves' ophthalmopathy and Graves' hyperthyroidism. RNA transcripts were the source from which TCR beta CDR3 regions were amplified. The workflow started with a first-round RT-PCR run with HTBI primers and then moved on to a second-round multiplex PCR. MiXCR was run by TCRdb on the multiplex PCR reads, yielding one entry per CDR3 protein. This table has over a million distinct CDR3 sequences, 36% appearing once. The CDR3 runs to 8 residues. V lost 5 bases and J 11 bases, leaving 1 base between the germline ends. Germline values: CDR1 SNHLY, CDR2 FYNNEI.

The chain couples TRBV2 to TRBJ1-5; no clear D gene. This TCR derives from an adult man with Graves' hyperthyroidism. The sequencing input was peripheral blood or thyroid tissue (not recorded which). CDR3: CASSTQHF. As DNA, the CDR3 is TGTGCCAGCAGTACCCAGCATTTT.